The clone carrying this T cell receptor beta chain was found many times. What it binds is unknown. Time point defined: sample taken at primary tumor resection. Frozen PBMC, nontumor lung or tumor provided whole RNA, which was sequenced unsorted. The approximately 78 donors had untreated early-stage non-small cell lung cancer. Individually, TCR cDNA molecules were each labelled with a unique molecular identifier. TCRdb itself ran the 5' RACE reads through MiXCR, one entry per CDR3 protein. The data contain about 30,000 distinct CDR3 sequences, roughly 8.4% of them singletons. The entry originates in a study of spatial heterogeneity in lung cancer. Study in general: In the raw reads, each unique TCR and UMI combination was present more than ten times on average. General study points: Blood contained ubiquitous expanded tumor TCRs more at resection than at follow-up.

V was shortened by 3 bases and J by 5 bases, with 6 bases between the two germline ends. CDR3 size: 12 residues. The sequence derives from a female donor with early-stage non-small cell lung cancer. V and J are TRBV12-3 or TRBV12-4 and TRBJ2-3, with no clear D. This specimen was PBMCs, taken at surgery. The CDR3 loop reads CASSLWVDTQYF. CDR3 sequence (DNA): TGTGCCAGCAGTTTGTGGGTAGATACGCAGTATTTT.